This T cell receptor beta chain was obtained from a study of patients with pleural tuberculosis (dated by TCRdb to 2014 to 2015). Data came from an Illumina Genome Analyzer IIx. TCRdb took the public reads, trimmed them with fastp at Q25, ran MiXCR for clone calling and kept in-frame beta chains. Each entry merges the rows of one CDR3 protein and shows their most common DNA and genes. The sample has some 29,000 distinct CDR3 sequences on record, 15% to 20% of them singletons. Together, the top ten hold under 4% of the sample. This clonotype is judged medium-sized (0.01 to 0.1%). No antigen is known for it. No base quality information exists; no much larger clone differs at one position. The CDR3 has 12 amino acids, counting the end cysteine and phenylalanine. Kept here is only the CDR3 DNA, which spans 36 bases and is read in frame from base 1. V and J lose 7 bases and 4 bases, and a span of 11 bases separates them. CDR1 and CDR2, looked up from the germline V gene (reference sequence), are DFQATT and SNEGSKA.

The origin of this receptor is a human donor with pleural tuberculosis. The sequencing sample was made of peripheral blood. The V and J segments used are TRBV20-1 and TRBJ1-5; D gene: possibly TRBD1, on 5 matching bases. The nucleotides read TGCAGTGTTACGGCAGGGAATCAGCCCCAGCATTTT. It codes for CSVTAGNQPQHF.